The rows below give T cell receptor beta chains drawn from one sample of a study of blood T cell repertoires in COVID-19. The table came from immunoSEQ multiplex PCR; TCRdb's copy has only in-frame clones and leaves some out. The sample lists about 47,000 clones; 82% were seen once. The sample was peripheral blood. The receptors derive from a human donor with acute or convalescent COVID-19. The donor label of this sample is uncertain. Both conserved end residues are part of each CDR3. D genes are given only for firm matches. For some rows the clone size is stated as once, few or many, or as a class when expanded; others skip it.

>.|TRBV2|.|TRBJ1-5|14
TGTGCCAGCAGCGGCAGGGATAGCAATCAGCCCCAGCATTTT
CASSGRDSNQPQHF
>.|TRBV7-2|.|TRBJ1-1|14
TGTGCCAGCAGCTTAAGTGGAGTGAACACTGAAGCTTTCTTT
CASSLSGVNTEAFF
>.|TRBV9|.|TRBJ1-2|15
TGTGCCAGCAGCTCCCGGACAGACCTTAACTATGGCTACACCTTC
CASSSRTDLNYGYTF
>.|TRBV9|.|TRBJ1-1|15
TGTGCCAGCAGCTCCCCCCCGGAGGGGAGGACTGAAGCTTTCTTT
CASSSPPEGRTEAFF
>few|TRBV4-1|.|TRBJ2-1|15
TGCGCCAGCAGCCAAGGGCTAGCTGGTTCCTATGAGCAGTTCTTC
CASSQGLAGSYEQFF
>.|TRBV14|TRBD1|TRBJ1-6|16
TGTGCCACCTACACGGGGACAGGGGGCGTGTTATCACCCCTCCACTTT
CATYTGTGGVLSPLHF
>few|TRBV14|TRBD2|TRBJ2-7|16
TGTGCCAGCAGCCAAGGTCGGGGGAGGGCCTTTTACGAGCAGTACTTC
CASSQGRGRAFYEQYF
>.|TRBV4-3|.|TRBJ2-7|15
TGCGCCAGCAGCCAGTATAGCGGCTCACCCTACGAGCAGTACTTC
CASSQYSGSPYEQYF
>.|TRBV7-6|TRBD1|TRBJ2-5|19
TGTGCCAGCAGCCAAAGCCCACGGACAGGGGCGACCCGGGGGGAGACCCAGTACTTC
CASSQSPRTGATRGETQYF
>.|TRBV19|.|TRBJ2-1|14
TGTGCCAGTAGTATACAGGCCTCCTACAATGAGCAGTTCTTC
CASSIQASYNEQFF
>.|TRBV7-9|.|TRBJ2-5|17
TGTGCCAGCAGCTCCGGTAGGGTGGCTAGCGTAGCGGAGACCCAGTACTTC
CASSSGRVASVAETQYF
>.|TRBV6-2/TRBV6-3|TRBD2|TRBJ2-6|20
TGTGCCAGCAGTTACAACCAACCGGGACTAGCAGGCTCTGGGGCCAACGTCCTGACTTTC
CASSYNQPGLAGSGANVLTF
>.|TRBV12-3/TRBV12-4|.|TRBJ1-1|13
TGTGCCAGCAGACAGGGTTCGAACACTGAAGCTTTCTTT
CASRQGSNTEAFF
>.|TRBV19|.|TRBJ1-3|16
TGTGCCAGTAGCGAGCAGGGGTTTAAAACTGGAAACACCATATATTTT
CASSEQGFKTGNTIYF
>.|TRBV5-4|.|TRBJ1-6|14
TGTGCCAGCAGCCCCGGGGAATATAATTCACCCCTCCACTTT
CASSPGEYNSPLHF
>.|TRBV6-5|TRBD1|TRBJ1-5|13
TGTGCCAGCAGAGGGACAGCGGAGCAGCCCCAGCATTTT
CASRGTAEQPQHF
>.|TRBV5-4|TRBD2|TRBJ2-7|15
TGTGCCAGCAGCCCCGGACTAGCGGGGTACGTGGAGCAGTACTTC
CASSPGLAGYVEQYF
>.|TRBV10-3|.|TRBJ1-5|12
TGTGCCATCCGGGGGGCGGGACAGCCCCAGCATTTT
CAIRGAGQPQHF
>.|TRBV28|.|TRBJ1-5|13
TGTGCCACTAAAGGGGGTAGCAATCAGCCCCAGCATTTT
CATKGGSNQPQHF
>.|TRBV28|.|TRBJ1-2|15
TGTGCCAGCGGCCGTCGGTTTGGGAGAAACTATGGCTACACCTTC
CASGRRFGRNYGYTF
>.|TRBV30|TRBD1|TRBJ1-2|14
TGTGCCTATCAACCCCCGGGACAGGGGGCTGGCTACACCTTC
CAYQPPGQGAGYTF
>.|TRBV6-6|.|TRBJ2-7|14
TGTGCCAGCAGTTATCGGGACAACCTGTACGAGCAGTACTTC
CASSYRDNLYEQYF
>.|TRBV28|.|TRBJ1-5|14
TGTGCCAGCAACTTAATATTCCGTGGTCAGCCCCAGCATTTT
CASNLIFRGQPQHF
>once|TRBV7-2|.|TRBJ2-3|16
TGTGCCAGCAGAGTGTCTTTCAGGGGAAGCACAGATACGCAGTATTTT
CASRVSFRGSTDTQYF
>.|TRBV18|.|TRBJ2-3|15
TGTGCCAGCTCACCACAGGGACAATCCACAGATACGCAGTATTTT
CASSPQGQSTDTQYF
>.|TRBV4-1|TRBD1|TRBJ1-2|16
TGCGCCAGCAGCCAAAGGGCGGACAGGGGCCTCTATGGCTACACCTTC
CASSQRADRGLYGYTF
>.|TRBV19|.|TRBJ2-2|11
TGTGCCAGTAGTTCGGTTGGGGAGCTGTTTTTT
CASSSVGELFF
>.|TRBV6-1|TRBD2|TRBJ2-3|15
TGTGCCAGCAGTGAAATGGCGGGGAGGGGAGATACGCAGTATTTT
CASSEMAGRGDTQYF
>.|TRBV11-3|TRBD1|TRBJ1-2|14
TGTGCCAGCAGCCATACAGGGGTAGACTATGGCTACACCTTC
CASSHTGVDYGYTF
>.|TRBV30|.|TRBJ2-5|15
TGTGCCTGGAGTGATGAGGGTCGGGGTTCTGAGACCCAGTACTTC
CAWSDEGRGSETQYF
>.|TRBV11-1|TRBD2|TRBJ2-1|16
TGTGCCAGCAGCTTAGGATGGGCGGGGGGGTACAATGAGCAGTTCTTC
CASSLGWAGGYNEQFF
>.|TRBV4-3|.|TRBJ1-2|17
TGCGCCAGCAGCCAGGACCAGTTCGCAGGGGTTCCTTATGGCTACACCTTC
CASSQDQFAGVPYGYTF
>once|TRBV6-5|TRBD1|TRBJ1-2|14
TGTGCCAGCAGTCTCACCGGGACAGACTATGGCTACACCTTC
CASSLTGTDYGYTF
>.|TRBV7-2|.|TRBJ2-5|14
TGTGCCAGCAGCAGAGCCGATGGCCAAGAGACCCAGTACTTC
CASSRADGQETQYF
>.|TRBV7-2|TRBD1|TRBJ1-2|15
TGTGCCAGCAGCTTATGGGACAGGGGCTTCCATGGCTACACCTTC
CASSLWDRGFHGYTF
>few|TRBV7-9|.|TRBJ2-7|12
TGTGCCAGCAGCTCCGGGTACTACGAGCAGTACTTC
CASSSGYYEQYF
>.|TRBV5-4|TRBD1|TRBJ2-5|14
TGTGCCAGCAGGTTACAGGGGGGCGTAGAGACCCAGTACTTC
CASRLQGGVETQYF
>.|TRBV19|.|TRBJ1-2|13
TGTGCCAGTAGTATGTGGCAGGTCTATGGCTACACCTTC
CASSMWQVYGYTF
>.|TRBV11-2|.|TRBJ1-4|14
TGTGCCAGCAGCAGAGGGCCCCGGGAAGAAAAACTGTTTTTT
CASSRGPREEKLFF
>.|TRBV28|TRBD1|TRBJ1-5|15
TGTGCCAGCAGTGGGGTAACAGGGGGCAGGCAGCCCCAGCATTTT
CASSGVTGGRQPQHF
>once|TRBV18|.|TRBJ2-5|11
TGTGCCAGCTCACCGGGCGAGACCCAGTACTTC
CASSPGETQYF
>.|TRBV6-2/TRBV6-3|.|TRBJ1-5|18
TGTGCCAGCAGTTCGACCCCCCGGGGGGGATTGAGCAATCAGCCCCAGCATTTT
CASSSTPRGGLSNQPQHF
>.|TRBV7-9|.|TRBJ2-4|12
TGTGCCAGCAGCCAAAGCGGAAACATTCAGTACTTC
CASSQSGNIQYF
>.|TRBV7-2|TRBD2|TRBJ2-1|16
TGTGCCAGCAAGATGCAGGGAGCGGGAGGTAGGAATGAGCAGTTCTTC
CASKMQGAGGRNEQFF
>.|TRBV5-1|.|TRBJ2-7|14
TGCGCCAGCAGCACCCAGGGGACGGGCTACGAGCAGTACTTC
CASSTQGTGYEQYF
>.|TRBV6-2/TRBV6-3|TRBD2|TRBJ2-3|14
TGTGCCAGCAGTTCCCGGGACTACACAGATACGCAGTATTTT
CASSSRDYTDTQYF
>.|TRBV5-1|.|TRBJ1-2|12
TGCGCCAGCAGCTTGGGACAGTATGGCTACACCTTC
CASSLGQYGYTF
>.|TRBV7-6|.|TRBJ2-6|16
TGTGCCAGCAGCTTGAGAGCCCCTCCTGGGGCCAACGTCCTGACTTTC
CASSLRAPPGANVLTF
>.|TRBV7-9|.|TRBJ1-4|14
TGTGCCAGCAGCCCGGGGGCAACTAATGAAAAACTGTTTTTT
CASSPGATNEKLFF
>.|TRBV20-1|.|TRBJ1-5|13
TGCAGTGCTAGTGGACATTCCAATCAGCCCCAGCATTTT
CSASGHSNQPQHF
>.|TRBV12-3/TRBV12-4|.|TRBJ1-6|12
TGTGCCAGCAGTTCTACAGTTTCACCCCTCCACTTT
CASSSTVSPLHF
>.|TRBV12-5|.|TRBJ2-2|12
TGTGCTAGTGGTGCGGGTTCCGGGGAGCTGTTTTTT
CASGAGSGELFF
>.|TRBV11-3|TRBD1|TRBJ1-1|14
TGTGCCAGCAGCACGAACAGGGGGCACACTGAAGCTTTCTTT
CASSTNRGHTEAFF